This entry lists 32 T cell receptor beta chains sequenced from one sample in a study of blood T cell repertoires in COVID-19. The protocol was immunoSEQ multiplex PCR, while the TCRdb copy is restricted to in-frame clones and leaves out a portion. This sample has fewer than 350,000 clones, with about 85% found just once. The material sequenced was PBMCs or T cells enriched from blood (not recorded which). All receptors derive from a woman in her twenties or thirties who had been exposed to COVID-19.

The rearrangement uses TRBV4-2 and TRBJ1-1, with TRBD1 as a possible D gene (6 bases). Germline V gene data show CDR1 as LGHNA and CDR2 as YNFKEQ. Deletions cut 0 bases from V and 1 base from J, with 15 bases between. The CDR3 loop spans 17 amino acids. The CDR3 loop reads CASSQDLLQGANTEAFF. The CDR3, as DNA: TGTGCCAGCAGCCAAGATCTATTACAGGGCGCGAACACTGAAGCTTTCTTT.

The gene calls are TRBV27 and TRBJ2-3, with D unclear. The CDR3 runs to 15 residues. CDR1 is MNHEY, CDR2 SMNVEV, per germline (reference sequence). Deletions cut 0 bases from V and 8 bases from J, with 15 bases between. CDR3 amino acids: CASSLSSAGYSTQYF. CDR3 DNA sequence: TGTGCCAGCAGTTTATCGTCGGCAGGTTATTCTACGCAGTATTTT.

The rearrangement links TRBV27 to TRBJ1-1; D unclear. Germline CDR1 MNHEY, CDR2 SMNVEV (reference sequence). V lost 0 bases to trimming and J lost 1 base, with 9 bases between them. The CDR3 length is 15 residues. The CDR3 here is CASSLSGTANTEAFF. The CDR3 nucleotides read TGTGCCAGCAGTTTATCGGGTACAGCGAACACTGAAGCTTTCTTT.

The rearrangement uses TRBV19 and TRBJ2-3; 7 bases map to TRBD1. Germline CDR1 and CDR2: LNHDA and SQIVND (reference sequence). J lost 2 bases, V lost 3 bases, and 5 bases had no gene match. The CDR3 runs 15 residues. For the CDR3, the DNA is TGTGCCAGTAGTATCTGGGACAGCGCCACAGATACGCAGTATTTT. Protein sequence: CASSIWDSATDTQYF.

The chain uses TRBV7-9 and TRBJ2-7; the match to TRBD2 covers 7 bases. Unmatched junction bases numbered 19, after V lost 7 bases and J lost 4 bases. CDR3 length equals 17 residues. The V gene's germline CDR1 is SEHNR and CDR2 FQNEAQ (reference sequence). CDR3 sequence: CASIPSGGSPRKYEQYF. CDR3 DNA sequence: TGTGCCAGCATCCCGTCCGGGGGGTCCCCTCGGAAGTACGAGCAGTACTTC.

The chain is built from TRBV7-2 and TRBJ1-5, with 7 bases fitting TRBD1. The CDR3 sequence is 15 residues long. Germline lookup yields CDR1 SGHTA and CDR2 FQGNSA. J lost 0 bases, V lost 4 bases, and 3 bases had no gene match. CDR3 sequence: CASSSTGVSNQPQHF. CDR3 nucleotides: TGTGCCAGCAGCTCAACAGGGGTTAGCAATCAGCCCCAGCATTTT. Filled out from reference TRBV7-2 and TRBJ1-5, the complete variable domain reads GAGVSQSPSNKVTEKGKDVELRCDPISGHTALYWYRQSLGQGLEFLIYFQGNSAPDKSGLPSDRFSAERTGGSVSTLTIQRTQQEDSAVYLCASSSTGVSNQPQHFGDGTRLSIL.

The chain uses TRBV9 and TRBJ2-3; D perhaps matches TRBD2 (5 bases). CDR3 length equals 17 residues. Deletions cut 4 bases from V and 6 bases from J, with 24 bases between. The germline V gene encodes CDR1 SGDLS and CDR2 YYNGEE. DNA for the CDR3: TGTGCCAGCAGCCCCCCCGCGAGCGGCTCTTTTTGGGATACGCAGTATTTT. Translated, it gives CASSPPASGSFWDTQYF.

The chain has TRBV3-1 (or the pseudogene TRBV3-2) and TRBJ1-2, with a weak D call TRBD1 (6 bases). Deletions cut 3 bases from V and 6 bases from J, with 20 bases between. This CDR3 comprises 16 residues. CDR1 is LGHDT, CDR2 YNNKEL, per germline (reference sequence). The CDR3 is CASSHPLAGTKNGYTF. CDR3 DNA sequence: TGTGCCAGCAGCCACCCGCTCGCCGGGACAAAGAATGGCTACACCTTC.

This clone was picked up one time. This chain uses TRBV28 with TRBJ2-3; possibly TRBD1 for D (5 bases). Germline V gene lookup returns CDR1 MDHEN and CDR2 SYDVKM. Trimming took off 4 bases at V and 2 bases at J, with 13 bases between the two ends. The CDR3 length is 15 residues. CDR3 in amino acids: CASSSSQDNTDTQYF. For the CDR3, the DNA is TGTGCCAGCAGTTCCTCCCAGGACAACACAGATACGCAGTATTTT. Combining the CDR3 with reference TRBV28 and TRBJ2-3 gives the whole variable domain DVKVTQSSRYLVKRTGEKVFLECVQDMDHENMFWYRQDPGLGLRLIYFSYDVKMKEKGDIPEGYSVSREKKERFSLILESASTNQTSMYLCASSSSQDNTDTQYFGPGTRLTVL.

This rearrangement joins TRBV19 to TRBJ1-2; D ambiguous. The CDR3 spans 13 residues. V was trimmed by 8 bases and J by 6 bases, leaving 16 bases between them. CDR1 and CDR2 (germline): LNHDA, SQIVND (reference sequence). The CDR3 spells CASEEDPLDGYTF. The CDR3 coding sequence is TGTGCCAGTGAGGAGGACCCCTTGGATGGCTACACCTTC. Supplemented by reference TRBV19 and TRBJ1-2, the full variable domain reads DGGITQSPKYLFRKEGQNVTLSCEQNLNHDAMYWYRQDPGQGLRLIYYSQIVNDFQKGDIAEGYSVSREKKESFPLTVTSAQKNPTAFYLCASEEDPLDGYTFGSGTRLTVV.

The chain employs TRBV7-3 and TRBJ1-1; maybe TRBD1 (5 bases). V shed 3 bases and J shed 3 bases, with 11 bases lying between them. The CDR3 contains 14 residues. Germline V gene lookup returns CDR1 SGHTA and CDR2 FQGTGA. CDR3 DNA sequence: TGTGCCAGCAGCTTGGGGGGGTCTTACACTGAAGCTTTCTTT. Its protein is CASSLGGSYTEAFF.

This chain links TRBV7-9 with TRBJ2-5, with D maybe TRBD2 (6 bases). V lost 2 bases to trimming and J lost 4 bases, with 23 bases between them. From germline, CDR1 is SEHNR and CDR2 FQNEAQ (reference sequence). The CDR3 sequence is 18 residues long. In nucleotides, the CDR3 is TGTGCCAGCAGCTTACCCCCTTTTATAGACGGGCGGGGAGAGACCCAGTACTTC. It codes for CASSLPPFIDGRGETQYF.

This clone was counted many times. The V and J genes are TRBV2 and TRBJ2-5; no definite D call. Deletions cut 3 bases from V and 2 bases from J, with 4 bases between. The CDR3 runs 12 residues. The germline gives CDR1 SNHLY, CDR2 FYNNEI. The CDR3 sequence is CASSDLQETQYF. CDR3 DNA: TGTGCCAGCAGTGACCTACAAGAGACCCAGTACTTC. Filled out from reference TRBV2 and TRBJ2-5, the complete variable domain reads EPEVTQTPSHQVTQMGQEVILRCVPISNHLYFYWYRQILGQKVEFLVSFYNNEISEKSEIFDDQFSVERPDGSNFTLKIRSTKLEDSAMYFCASSDLQETQYFGPGTRLLVL.

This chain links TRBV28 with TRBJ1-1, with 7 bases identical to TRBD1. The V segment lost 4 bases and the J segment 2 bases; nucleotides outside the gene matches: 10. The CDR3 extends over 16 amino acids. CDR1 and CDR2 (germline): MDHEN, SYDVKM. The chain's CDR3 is CASSSLTGQSNTEAFF. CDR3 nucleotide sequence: TGTGCCAGCAGTTCCCTAACGGGACAGTCTAACACTGAAGCTTTCTTT.

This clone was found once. The CDR3 region is CASSTGTGVHEQYF. The CDR3 nucleotides read TGCGCCAGCAGCACCGGGACAGGGGTCCACGAGCAGTACTTC. This rearrangement joins TRBV5-1 to TRBJ2-7, with 10 positions matching TRBD1. The germline gives CDR1 SGHRS, CDR2 YFSETQ. The CDR3 has 14 residues. After removal of 4 bases from V and 5 bases from J, the junction contained 6 bases not matched to a gene.

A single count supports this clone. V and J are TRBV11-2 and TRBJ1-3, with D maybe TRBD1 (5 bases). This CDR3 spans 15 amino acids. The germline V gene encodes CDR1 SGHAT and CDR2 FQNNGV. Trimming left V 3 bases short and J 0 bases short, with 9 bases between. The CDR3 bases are TGTGCCAGCAGCTTGCTCGACAGCTCTGGAAACACCATATATTTT. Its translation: CASSLLDSSGNTIYF.

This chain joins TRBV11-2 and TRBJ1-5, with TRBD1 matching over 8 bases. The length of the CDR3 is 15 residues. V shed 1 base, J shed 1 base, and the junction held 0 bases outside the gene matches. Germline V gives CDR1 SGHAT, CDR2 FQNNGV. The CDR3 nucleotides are TGTGCCAGCAGCTTAGGGACAGGGAGCAATCAGCCCCAGCATTTT. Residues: CASSLGTGSNQPQHF.

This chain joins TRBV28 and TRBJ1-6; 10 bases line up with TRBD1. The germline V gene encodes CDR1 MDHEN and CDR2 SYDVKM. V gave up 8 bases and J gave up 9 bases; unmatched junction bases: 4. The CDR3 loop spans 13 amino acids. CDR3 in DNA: TGTGCCAGCGGGACAGGGGTCAGTTCACCCCTCCACTTT. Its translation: CASGTGVSSPLHF. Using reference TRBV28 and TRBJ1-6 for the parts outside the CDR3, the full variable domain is DVKVTQSSRYLVKRTGEKVFLECVQDMDHENMFWYRQDPGLGLRLIYFSYDVKMKEKGDIPEGYSVSREKKERFSLILESASTNQTSMYLCASGTGVSSPLHFGNGTRLTVT.

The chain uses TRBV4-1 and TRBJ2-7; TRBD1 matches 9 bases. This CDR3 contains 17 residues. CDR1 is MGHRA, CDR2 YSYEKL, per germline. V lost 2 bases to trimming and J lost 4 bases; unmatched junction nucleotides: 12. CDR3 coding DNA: TGCGCCAGCAGCCAACGGGTAACCGGGACAGGGTCTTACGAGCAGTACTTC. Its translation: CASSQRVTGTGSYEQYF.

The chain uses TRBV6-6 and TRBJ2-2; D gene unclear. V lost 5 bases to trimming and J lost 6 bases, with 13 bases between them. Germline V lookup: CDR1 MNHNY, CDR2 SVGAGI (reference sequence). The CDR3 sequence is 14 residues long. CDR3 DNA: TGTGCCAGCAGTATCATCAATAGTGCCGGGGAGCTGTTTTTT. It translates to CASSIINSAGELFF.

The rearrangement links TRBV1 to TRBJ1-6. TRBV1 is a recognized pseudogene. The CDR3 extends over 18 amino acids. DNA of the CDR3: TGCACCAGCGAGTTTGTCCCTGTAGCAGTCCAAAATAATTCACCCCTCCACTTT. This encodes CTSEFVPVAVQNNSPLHF.

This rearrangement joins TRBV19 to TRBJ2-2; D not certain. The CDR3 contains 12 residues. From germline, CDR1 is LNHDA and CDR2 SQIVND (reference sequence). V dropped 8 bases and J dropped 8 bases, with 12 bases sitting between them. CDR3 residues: CASGRWSGELFF. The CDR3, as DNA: TGTGCCAGTGGTCGGTGGTCGGGGGAGCTGTTTTTT.

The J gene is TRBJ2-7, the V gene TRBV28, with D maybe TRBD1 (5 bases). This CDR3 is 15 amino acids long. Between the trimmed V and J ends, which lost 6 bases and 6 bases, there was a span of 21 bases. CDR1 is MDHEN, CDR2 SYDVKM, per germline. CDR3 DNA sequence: TGTGCCAGCAGCTGGGGTAATCTCAGGGTAAGCGAGCAGTACTTC. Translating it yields CASSWGNLRVSEQYF.

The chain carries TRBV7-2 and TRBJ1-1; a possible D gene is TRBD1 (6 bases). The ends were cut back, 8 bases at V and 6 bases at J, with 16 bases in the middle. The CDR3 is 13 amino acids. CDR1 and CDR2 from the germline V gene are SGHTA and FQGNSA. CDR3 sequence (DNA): TGTGCCAGCCGCAAATGGGACATACCTGAAGCTTTCTTT. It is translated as CASRKWDIPEAFF.

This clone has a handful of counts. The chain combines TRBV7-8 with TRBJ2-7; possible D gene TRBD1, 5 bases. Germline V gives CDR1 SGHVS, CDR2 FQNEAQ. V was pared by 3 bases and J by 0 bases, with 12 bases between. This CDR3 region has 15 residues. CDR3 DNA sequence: TGTGCCAGCAGCTTGGTTAGGGGCAGCTCCTACGAGCAGTACTTC. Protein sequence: CASSLVRGSSYEQYF.

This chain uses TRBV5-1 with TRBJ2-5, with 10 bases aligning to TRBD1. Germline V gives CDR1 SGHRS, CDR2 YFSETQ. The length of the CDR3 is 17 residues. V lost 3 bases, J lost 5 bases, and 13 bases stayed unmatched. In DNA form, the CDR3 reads TGCGCCAGCAGCTCCCAAGCCGGGACAGGGGTTGGGGAGACCCAGTACTTC. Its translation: CASSSQAGTGVGETQYF.

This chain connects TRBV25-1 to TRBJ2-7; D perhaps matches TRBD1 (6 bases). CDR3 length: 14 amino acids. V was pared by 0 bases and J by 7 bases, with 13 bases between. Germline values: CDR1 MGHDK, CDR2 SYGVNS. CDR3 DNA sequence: TGTGCCAGCAGTGAATATGGGGGACATGAAGAGCAGTACTTC. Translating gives CASSEYGGHEEQYF.

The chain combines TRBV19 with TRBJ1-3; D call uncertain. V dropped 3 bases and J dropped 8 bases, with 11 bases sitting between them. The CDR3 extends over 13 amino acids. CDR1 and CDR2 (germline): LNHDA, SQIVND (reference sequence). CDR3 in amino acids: CASSIRGRDTIYF. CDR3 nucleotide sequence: TGTGCCAGTAGTATTCGAGGGCGAGACACCATATATTTT.

This CDR3 reads CASSIPDPKGYNEQFF. As DNA, the CDR3 is TGTGCCAGTAGTATCCCAGATCCAAAGGGGTACAATGAGCAGTTCTTC. The gene calls are TRBV19 and TRBJ2-1, with a tentative D call TRBD1 (5 bases). CDR3 length: 16 residues. CDR1 and CDR2 from the germline V gene are LNHDA and SQIVND (reference sequence). V lost 3 bases, J lost 4 bases, and 16 bases lay in between.

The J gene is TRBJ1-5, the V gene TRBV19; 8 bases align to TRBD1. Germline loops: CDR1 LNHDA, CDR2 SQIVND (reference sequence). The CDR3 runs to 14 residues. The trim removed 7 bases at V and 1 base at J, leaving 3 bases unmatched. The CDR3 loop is CASMTGVSNQPQHF. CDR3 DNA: TGTGCCAGTATGACAGGGGTAAGCAATCAGCCCCAGCATTTT.

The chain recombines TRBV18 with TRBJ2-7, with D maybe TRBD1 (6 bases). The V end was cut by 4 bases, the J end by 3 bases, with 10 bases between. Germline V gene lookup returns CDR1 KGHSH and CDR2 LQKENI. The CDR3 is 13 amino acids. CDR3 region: CASSLRQVYEQYF. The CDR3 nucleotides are TGTGCCAGCTCACTGAGACAGGTCTACGAGCAGTACTTC.

For the CDR3, the DNA is TGTGCCAGCAGCTTAATCGGTTCTCAGGTGCCCTTCTATGGCTACACCTTC. Translated, it gives CASSLIGSQVPFYGYTF. The rearrangement joins TRBV7-9 to TRBJ1-2, with unresolved D. Per germline, CDR1 SEHNR and CDR2 FQNEAQ (reference sequence). This CDR3 contains 17 residues. Trimming shortened V by 2 bases and J by 4 bases, and 20 bases separated the two germline ends.